The clone carrying this T cell receptor (beta chain) was seen once. As handled by the study authors: Reference gene primer amplification yielded estimated nucleated cell counts. Libraries were prepared by immunoSEQ multiplex PCR; TCRdb keeps only in-frame clonotypes and omits some of them. V, J and clone size reflect that table, while D and trimming were determined from the DNA. This sample has about 170,000 clones, with about 90% found just once. The Seattle site enrolled patients during active infection and followed them longitudinally. The source of the sample is a study of blood T cell repertoires in COVID-19. Across the study: Specimens from acute and convalescent COVID-19 originated in the United States, Italy and Spain. PBMCs, B-cell-depleted T cells, or T cells were the source of the cDNA or gDNA that made up the material.

V lost 10 bases and J lost 1; bases outside the gene matches: 9. Germline assignment: CDR1 MNHNY and CDR2 SVGAGI (reference sequence). The CDR3 sequence is 14 residues long. The sequencing sample was made of peripheral blood. The TCR was taken from a woman aged 55-69 years with COVID-19, enrolled during active disease. This rearrangement joins TRBV6-6 to TRBJ2-7; TRBD1 matches at 8 bases. The CDR3 coding sequence is TGTGCCACCACGTTGACAGGGGCTTCCTACGAGCAGTACTTC. It codes for CATTLTGASYEQYF.